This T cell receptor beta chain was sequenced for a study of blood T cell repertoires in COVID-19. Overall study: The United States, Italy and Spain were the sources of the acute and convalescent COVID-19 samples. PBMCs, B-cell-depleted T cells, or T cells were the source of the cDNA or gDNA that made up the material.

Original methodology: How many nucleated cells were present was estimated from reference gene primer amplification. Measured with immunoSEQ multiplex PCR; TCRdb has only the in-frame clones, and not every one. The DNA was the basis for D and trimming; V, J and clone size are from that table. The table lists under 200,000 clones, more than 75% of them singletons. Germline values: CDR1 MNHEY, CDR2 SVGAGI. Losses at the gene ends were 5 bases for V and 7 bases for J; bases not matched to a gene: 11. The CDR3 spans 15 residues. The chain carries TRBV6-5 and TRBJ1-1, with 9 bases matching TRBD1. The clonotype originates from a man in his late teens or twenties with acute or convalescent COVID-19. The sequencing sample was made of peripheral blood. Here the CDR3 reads CASSTSGTGRNEAFF. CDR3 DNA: TGTGCCAGCAGTACCTCCGGGACAGGGCGGAATGAAGCTTTCTTT.